Below are 15 T cell receptor beta chains sequenced from a single sample in a study of cytomegalovirus exposure and HLA in healthy donors. 13 Jbeta primers and 60 Vbeta primers were used for the PCR. Assay used: immunoSEQ multiplex PCR; TCRdb lists only in-frame clones, some missing. The table lists around 180,000 clones, around 77% of them singletons, with around 2.2% in the top ten. Source material: PBMCs. Receptors were obtained from a man aged 55 to 70 in good health and CMV-seronegative.

This clone was observed once. The J gene is TRBJ1-5, the V gene TRBV18; D is uncertain. The CDR3 is 16 residues long. Trimming pared 1 base from V and 5 bases from J, leaving 15 bases between. Looked up from germline, CDR1 is KGHSH and CDR2 is LQKENI. CDR3 bases: TGTGCCAGCTCACCACGGGCAGGAGGTTTAGATCAGCCCCAGCATTTT. Amino acids: CASSPRAGGLDQPQHF.

This clone was detected only a few times. The genes are TRBV27 and TRBJ2-5; 13 bases map to TRBD2. The CDR3 consists of 19 residues. Germline V gene sequence: CDR1 MNHEY, CDR2 SMNVEV (reference sequence). Trimming at V came to 5 bases and at J to 11 bases, leaving 23 bases not matched to a gene. This CDR3 is CASSLGVGTSGDPSGEQYF. DNA for the CDR3: TGTGCCAGCAGTCTAGGCGTGGGGACTAGCGGGGACCCATCGGGGGAGCAGTACTTC.

This sequence joins TRBV5-1 and TRBJ1-1; 7 bases line up with TRBD1. Germline V gene data show CDR1 as SGHRS and CDR2 as YFSETQ. This CDR3 region has 16 residues. V gave up 0 bases and J gave up 0 bases; unmatched junction bases: 5. The CDR3 bases are TGCGCCAGCAGCTTGGGACCAGGGGGACTGAACACTGAAGCTTTCTTT. Its translation: CASSLGPGGLNTEAFF.

The rearrangement links TRBV9 to TRBJ2-1, with TRBD2 identical over 8 bases. With 1 base clipped from V and 6 bases from J, the junction kept 3 bases outside the gene matches. The length of the CDR3 is 14 residues. Germline values: CDR1 SGDLS, CDR2 YYNGEE. This CDR3 is CASSVSSGSNEQFF. Here the CDR3 DNA reads TGTGCCAGCAGCGTATCGAGCGGGAGCAATGAGCAGTTCTTC.

The J gene is TRBJ2-7, the V gene TRBV5-1, with TRBD1 matching over 9 bases. The germline gives CDR1 SGHRS, CDR2 YFSETQ. CDR3 size: 14 residues. The V segment lost 5 bases and the J segment 2 bases; nucleotides outside the gene matches: 5. Here the CDR3 DNA reads TGCGCCAGCAGGCTGGGACAGGGAGCCTACGAGCAGTACTTC. Its translation is CASRLGQGAYEQYF.

This chain connects TRBV19 to TRBJ2-1, with D tentatively TRBD1 (6 bases). This CDR3 spans 13 amino acids. Trimming pared 7 bases from V and 14 bases from J, leaving 21 bases between. Germline V gives CDR1 LNHDA, CDR2 SQIVND (reference sequence). The CDR3 coding sequence is TGTGCCAGTACCAACCGGGACACCAGTCCGGAGTTCTTC. Residues: CASTNRDTSPEFF. The whole variable domain, remainder taken from reference TRBV19 and TRBJ2-1, is DGGITQSPKYLFRKEGQNVTLSCEQNLNHDAMYWYRQDPGQGLRLIYYSQIVNDFQKGDIAEGYSVSREKKESFPLTVTSAQKNPTAFYLCASTNRDTSPEFFGPGTRLTVL.

Worth noting for this clone: One end of the junction does not line up with germline, which may come from a read error. The rearrangement uses TRBV7-9 and TRBJ1-4; 8 bases agree with TRBD1. The CDR3 sequence is 16 residues long. CDR1 and CDR2 (germline): SEHNR, FQNEAQ (reference sequence). The DNA for the CDR3 is TGTTCCAGCAGCTTAGTTGGGACAGGCGGTGATGAAAAACTGTTTTTT. Encoded protein: CSSSLVGTGGDEKLFF.

V and J are TRBV4-1 and TRBJ1-4, with TRBD1 matching over 10 bases. Germline values: CDR1 MGHRA, CDR2 YSYEKL. The CDR3 runs 17 residues. V shed 4 bases, J shed 8 bases, and the junction held 13 bases outside the gene matches. The CDR3 coding sequence is TGCGCCAGCAGCCCTTACGGGACAGGGGCGAGAGACGAAAAACTGTTTTTT. Residues: CASSPYGTGARDEKLFF.

The chain combines TRBV6-5 with TRBJ2-3; TRBD2 matches 13 bases. J lost 4 bases, V lost 6 bases, and 4 bases had no gene match. Germline V gene lookup returns CDR1 MNHEY and CDR2 SVGAGI. The CDR3 covers 15 residues. CDR3 region: CASSPGLAGADTQYF. The CDR3 DNA follows: TGTGCCAGCAGCCCAGGACTAGCGGGAGCAGATACGCAGTATTTT.

This clone appeared a single time. This CDR3 is CSVGTTDEQFF. The CDR3, as DNA: TGCAGCGTCGGGACTACGGATGAGCAGTTCTTC. The chain joins TRBV29-1 to TRBJ2-1; 7 bases are shared with TRBD2. V dropped 6 bases and J dropped 8; count of bases not matched to a gene: 4. This CDR3 contains 11 residues. Germline CDR1 reads SQVTM; CDR2 reads ANQGSEA.

The chain is built from TRBV7-9 and TRBJ2-1; 10 bases line up with TRBD2. This CDR3 region has 15 residues. With V trimmed by 1 base and J by 10 bases, 7 bases remained unmatched. CDR1 and CDR2 (germline): SEHNR, FQNEAQ (reference sequence). In nucleotides, the CDR3 is TGTGCCAGCAGCTTAGTGTCTAGCGGGGGTGGAGAGCAGTTCTTC. Translation: CASSLVSSGGGEQFF.

The chain has TRBV5-4 and TRBJ1-1, with 9 nucleotides matching TRBD1. This CDR3 is built from 14 residues. Germline V lookup: CDR1 SGHNT, CDR2 YYREEE (reference sequence). Trimming at V came to 3 bases and at J to 7 bases, leaving 7 bases not matched to a gene. Written as DNA, the CDR3 is TGTGCCAGCAGCTACCTGGGACAGGGTCTTGAAGCTTTCTTT. Protein sequence: CASSYLGQGLEAFF.

The J gene is TRBJ2-3, the V gene TRBV15, with 11 bases fitting TRBD1. The V and J ends lost 5 bases and 4 bases, in that order; junction bases with no gene match: 2. Germline V gives CDR1 LNHNV, CDR2 YYDKDF (reference sequence). CDR3 length: 14 amino acids. CDR3 loop: CATSVDRGPDTQYF. The CDR3, as DNA: TGTGCCACCAGCGTGGACAGGGGGCCAGATACGCAGTATTTT.

J is TRBJ2-7 and V is TRBV7-9; TRBD2 matches 9 bases. In germline, CDR1 is SEHNR, CDR2 FQNEAQ (reference sequence). V lost 4 bases to trimming and J lost 3 bases; unmatched junction nucleotides: 16. The CDR3 contains 18 residues. This chain's CDR3 is CASSSPTLTSGQRYEQYF. In nucleotides, the CDR3 is TGTGCCAGCAGCTCCCCTACGCTAACTAGCGGGCAGCGCTACGAGCAGTACTTC.

CDR3 in amino acids: CASSLEGGQGEQFF. The CDR3 nucleotides read TGTGCCAGCAGCTTGGAGGGGGGGCAGGGTGAGCAGTTCTTC. The chain employs TRBV5-5 and TRBJ2-1; possible D gene TRBD2, 7 bases. The CDR3 length is 14 residues. Germline V CDR1 and CDR2: SGHKS, YYEKEE (reference sequence). Deletions cut 0 bases from V and 9 bases from J, with 13 bases between.